A selection of T cell receptor beta chains follows, all from one sample in a study of T cells in Graves' hyperthyroidism and ophthalmopathy. TCRdb passed the multiplex PCR reads through MiXCR, listing each CDR3 protein once. Counted here are about 360,000 distinct CDR3 sequences, about 13% occurring once; the ten biggest clones make up about 9.1%. What was sequenced was blood. All receptors come from a woman between 18 and 29 years old with Graves' hyperthyroidism. The CDR3 runs from the conserved cysteine through the conserved F or W. D genes are given only for firm matches. Rows may omit the clone size; those that give it use once, few, many or a size class.

TRBJ1-1 NA NA TRBV2 CASNGLVNTEAFF TGTGCCAGCAATGGGTTGGTGAACACTGAAGCTTTCTTT
TRBJ1-2 NA many TRBV12-3/TRBV12-4 CASSAEDYGYTF TGTGCCAGCAGCGCTGAAGACTATGGCTACACCTTC
TRBJ1-2 TRBD1 NA TRBV19 CASTLGDRIPAF TGTGCCAGTACCCTGGGGGACAGAATCCCGGCCTTC
TRBJ2-1 NA many TRBV12-3/TRBV12-4 CASSLSKDEQFF TGTGCCAGCAGTCTATCTAAAGATGAGCAGTTCTTC
TRBJ1-1 NA few TRBV6-2/TRBV6-3 CASRLWGQNTEAFF TGTGCCAGCAGGCTCTGGGGACAGAACACTGAAGCTTTCTTT
TRBJ1-3 NA many TRBV11-2 CASSVPLSGNTIYF TGTGCCAGCAGCGTGCCCCTCTCTGGAAACACCATATATTTT
TRBJ1-4 NA many TRBV20-1 CSARDRRGLATNEKLFF TGCAGTGCTAGAGATCGCAGGGGACTCGCAACTAATGAAAAACTGTTTTTT
TRBJ1-2 NA NA TRBV7-8 CASSLDYDPSNYGYTF TGTGCCAGCAGCTTAGATTATGACCCCTCTAACTATGGCTACACCTTC
TRBJ2-3 TRBD2 many TRBV3-1 CASSHRRLAALTDTQYF TGTGCCAGCAGCCATCGCAGACTAGCGGCCCTCACAGATACGCAGTATTTT
TRBJ1-2 NA many TRBV7-2 CASSDWWSNYGYTF TGTGCCAGCAGCGATTGGTGGTCTAACTATGGCTACACCTTC
TRBJ2-7 NA many TRBV11-2 CASSARALRVDYEQYF TGTGCCAGCAGCGCTAGAGCCCTTCGGGTGGACTACGAGCAGTACTTC
TRBJ2-2 NA NA TRBV7-3 CASSPSLSGTGELFF TGTGCCAGCAGCCCTTCCCTTTCGGGTACCGGGGAGCTGTTTTTT